What follows are 20 T cell receptor beta chains derived from one specimen sequenced in a study of OX40 agonist ivuxolimab in advanced cancers. Profiled with immunoSEQ multiplex PCR; TCRdb holds only in-frame clones, not every one. The table has about 77,000 clones, around 86% seen once. The material sequenced was CD4+ or CD8+ T cells sorted from blood, taken in a trial of the OX40 agonist ivuxolimab. These receptors were collected from an adult with an advanced solid tumor such as melanoma, head and neck, liver or kidney cancer.

The rearrangement uses TRBV19 and TRBJ1-2, with 11 nucleotides matching TRBD1. From germline, CDR1 is LNHDA and CDR2 SQIVND (reference sequence). The length of the CDR3 is 15 residues. J was trimmed by 2 bases and V by 5 bases; bases with no gene match: 4. Here the CDR3 reads CASSPGTGGNYGYTF. CDR3 sequence (DNA): TGTGCCAGTAGTCCCGGGACAGGGGGGAACTATGGCTACACCTTC.

The CDR3: CASSQGEKLFF. The DNA for the CDR3 is TGTGCCAGCAGTCAAGGGGAAAAACTGTTTTTT. The chain carries TRBV2 and TRBJ1-4; D not certain. This CDR3 contains 11 residues. The germline V gene has CDR1 SNHLY and CDR2 FYNNEI. V was trimmed by 5 bases and J by 8 bases, leaving 6 bases between them.

V and J are TRBV5-1 and TRBJ2-3; D is possibly TRBD1 (7 bases). The CDR3 has 16 residues. Trimming shortened V by 0 bases and J by 6 bases, and 17 bases separated the two germline ends. Germline V gives CDR1 SGHRS, CDR2 YFSETQ. CDR3: CASSLARGVSKDTQYF. CDR3 DNA sequence: TGCGCCAGCAGCTTGGCCAGGGGGGTCTCTAAGGATACGCAGTATTTT. Looking up the rest from reference TRBV5-1 and TRBJ2-3 gives the full variable domain: KAGVTQTPRYLIKTRGQQVTLSCSPISGHRSVSWYQQTPGQGLQFLFEYFSETQRNKGNFPGRFSGRQFSNSRSEMNVSTLELGDSALYLCASSLARGVSKDTQYFGPGTRLTVL.

This clone was found once. V usage is TRBV28 and J usage is TRBJ1-2; D is unclear. V lost 6 bases to trimming and J lost 4 bases, with 15 bases between them. Germline loops: CDR1 MDHEN, CDR2 SYDVKM. This CDR3 region has 14 residues. CDR3 bases: TGTGCCAGCAGCGTCATGAGAAGGGCCTATGGCTACACCTTC. It is translated as CASSVMRRAYGYTF.

V gene TRBV9 combines with J gene TRBJ2-2; D is undetermined. V lost 4 bases and J 3 bases, leaving 10 bases between the germline ends. The CDR3 contains 14 residues. The V gene's germline CDR1 is SGDLS and CDR2 YYNGEE. CDR3 protein: CASSLDGHTGELFF. The CDR3 DNA follows: TGTGCCAGCAGCCTGGACGGGCACACCGGGGAGCTGTTTTTT.

This sequence joins TRBV2 and TRBJ2-7; D might be TRBD2 (5 bases). The ends were cut back, 2 bases at V and 4 bases at J, with 9 bases in the middle. CDR1 is SNHLY and CDR2 is FYNNEI in the germline V gene. CDR3 length equals 13 residues. CDR3 in amino acids: CASSEREGYEQYF. Written as DNA, the CDR3 is TGTGCCAGCAGTGAACGGGAAGGGTACGAGCAGTACTTC.

The rearrangement joins TRBV19 to TRBJ2-5, with 12 bases lining up with TRBD1. The tail of the sequence fits TRBJ2-7 better, so the J call may be wrong. This CDR3 region has 14 residues. The germline V gene has CDR1 LNHDA and CDR2 SQIVND (reference sequence). The CDR3 spells CASRLGQGAYEQYF. CDR3 nucleotide sequence: TGTGCCAGTAGATTGGGACAGGGGGCTTACGAGCAGTACTTC.

This clone was seen once. The chain carries TRBV6-1 and TRBJ2-7, with D unresolved. The CDR3 totals 10 residues. The V end lost 8 bases, the J end lost 5 bases, and 7 bases lay between the germline ends. Per the germline V gene, CDR1 is MNHNS and CDR2 is SASEGT. This CDR3 is CASEYNEQYF. Here the CDR3 DNA reads TGTGCCAGCGAATACAACGAGCAGTACTTC.

The chain uses TRBV9 and TRBJ2-3; D is perhaps TRBD1 (6 bases). V was cut by 3 bases and J by 3 bases, with 11 bases left in between. The germline V gene has CDR1 SGDLS and CDR2 YYNGEE. The CDR3 length is 14 residues. The CDR3 DNA follows: TGTGCCAGCAGCGATACAGGGTTAACAGATACGCAGTATTTT. This encodes CASSDTGLTDTQYF.

The genes are TRBV5-6 and TRBJ1-3; no definite D call. There are 15 residues in the CDR3. The germline V gene encodes CDR1 SGHDT and CDR2 YYEEEE. V shed 2 bases and J shed 7 bases, with 16 bases lying between them. CDR3 in amino acids: CASSFNPGMGNTIYF. The CDR3, as DNA: TGTGCCAGCAGCTTTAACCCGGGGATGGGTAACACCATATATTTT.

The chain has TRBV12-5 and TRBJ2-2; maybe TRBD2 (7 bases). There are 14 residues in the CDR3. V was trimmed by 3 bases and J by 7 bases, leaving 12 bases between them. In germline, CDR1 is LGHNT, CDR2 FRNRAP. The CDR3 region is CASGFGGQVGELFF. The CDR3 nucleotides are TGTGCTAGTGGTTTCGGGGGGCAGGTCGGGGAGCTGTTTTTT.

The chain has TRBV6-5 and TRBJ2-7; TRBD2 matches at 7 bases. Germline lookup yields CDR1 MNHEY and CDR2 SVGAGI. V shed 5 bases and J 5 bases; nucleotides not matched to a gene: 9. This CDR3 has 14 residues. CDR3 DNA sequence: TGTGCCAGCAGTCCCTCCGGGAGGCTTGACGAGCAGTACTTC. It translates to CASSPSGRLDEQYF.

The chain combines TRBV28 with TRBJ1-5; D is unresolved. This CDR3 has 14 amino acids. V was trimmed by 6 bases and J by 2 bases, leaving 11 bases between them. In germline, CDR1 is MDHEN, CDR2 SYDVKM. Written as DNA, the CDR3 is TGTGCCAGCAGGTTTTTTGGGGGCAATCAGCCCCAGCATTTT. Translated: CASRFFGGNQPQHF.

J is TRBJ1-4 and V is TRBV4-1; TRBD1 is a possible D gene (6 bases). CDR1 and CDR2 from the germline V gene are MGHRA and YSYEKL. This CDR3 is built from 17 residues. Trimming removed 4 bases from V and 7 bases from J, with 22 bases in between. This CDR3 is CASSPQGGGAGGEKLFF. The CDR3, as DNA: TGCGCCAGCAGCCCCCAAGGGGGGGGCGCGGGTGGTGAAAAACTGTTTTTT.

The V call is TRBV27, the J call TRBJ2-7; 11 bases agree with TRBD2. Losses at the gene ends were 6 bases for V and 3 bases for J; bases not matched to a gene: 13. CDR3 length: 17 residues. The germline gives CDR1 MNHEY, CDR2 SMNVEV (reference sequence). CDR3 loop: CASRRRSGTSGYYEQYF. The CDR3 region has the DNA TGTGCCAGCAGGCGAAGGAGCGGGACTAGCGGATACTACGAGCAGTACTTC.

The chain is built from TRBV25-1 and TRBJ1-2; perhaps TRBD1 as D (6 bases). The CDR3 is 15 residues long. Germline V lookup: CDR1 MGHDK, CDR2 SYGVNS. V lost 2 bases and J lost 4, with 14 bases in between. CDR3 sequence (DNA): TGTGCCAGCAGTGAAGTATCACAGGGAATCTATGGCTACACCTTC. Translation gives CASSEVSQGIYGYTF.

The CDR3 DNA is TGTGCCAGCAGCTTATGGACAGGGAATGAGCAGTACTTC. This gives the protein CASSLWTGNEQYF. This chain uses TRBV5-4 with TRBJ2-7; 8 nucleotides line up with TRBD1. Germline assignment: CDR1 SGHNT and CDR2 YYREEE (reference sequence). J was trimmed by 7 bases and V by 2 bases; bases with no gene match: 5. This CDR3 comprises 13 residues.

The genes are TRBV5-1 and TRBJ1-1; D is undetermined. The V and J ends lost 0 bases and 4 bases respectively, with 10 bases between them. There are 14 residues in the CDR3. Germline V CDR1 and CDR2: SGHRS, YFSETQ. This chain's CDR3 is CASSLESFGTEAFF. The DNA for the CDR3 is TGCGCCAGCAGCTTGGAGAGTTTCGGCACTGAAGCTTTCTTT.

About this clone itself: A read error may produce the germline difference seen at one junction end. The rearrangement joins TRBV5-1 to TRBJ1-1; D gene ambiguous. CDR3 length equals 13 residues. Germline CDR1 is SGHRS and CDR2 is YFSETQ. The CDR3 reads CASSLEGREFGVF. CDR3 in DNA: TGCGCCAGCAGCTTGGAAGGGAGGGAGTTTGGCGTCTTT.

V and J are TRBV6-5 and TRBJ2-7; 7 bases are a match to TRBD1. The CDR3 loop spans 14 amino acids. Losses at the gene ends were 6 bases for V and 0 bases for J; bases not matched to a gene: 5. The germline gives CDR1 MNHEY, CDR2 SVGAGI. This CDR3 reads CASSQTGSSYEQYF. The CDR3 nucleotides are TGTGCCAGCAGCCAGACAGGGAGCTCCTACGAGCAGTACTTC.